This T cell receptor beta chain is from a study of blood T cell repertoires in COVID-19. Study as a whole: Italy, Spain and the United States were the sources of the convalescent and acute COVID-19 samples.

Original processing notes: Reference gene primers were amplified, and this amplification served to estimate nucleated cell counts. Here immunoSEQ multiplex PCR was the method, and the copy in TCRdb shows in-frame clones only, minus some. The DNA gave D and trimming, while V, J and clone size come from that table. The table records roughly 120,000 clones, around 81% of them present only once. V gave up 7 bases and J gave up 6 bases; unmatched junction bases: 6. The CDR3 spans 13 residues. Germline-derived CDR1 and CDR2 are LNHDA and SQIVND (reference sequence). The sample taken for sequencing was peripheral blood. The sequence derives from a human donor in a cohort sampled during active or convalescent COVID-19. This chain joins TRBV19 and TRBJ2-3; 8 nucleotides line up with TRBD2. The CDR3 is CASTLGGADTQYF. The CDR3 DNA sequence: TGTGCCAGTACCCTCGGGGGGGCGGATACGCAGTATTTT. Full variable domain (rest looked up from reference TRBV19 and TRBJ2-3): DGGITQSPKYLFRKEGQNVTLSCEQNLNHDAMYWYRQDPGQGLRLIYYSQIVNDFQKGDIAEGYSVSREKKESFPLTVTSAQKNPTAFYLCASTLGGADTQYFGPGTRLTVL.